Listed here are 32 T cell receptor beta chains from one sample, sequenced in a study of CD8 T cells in ankylosing spondylitis. General observations from the study: The study identified a TCR beta motif of under ten highly homologous variants that appeared characteristic of ankylosing spondylitis blood.

The antigens of these receptors remain unknown. Via MiXCR, TCRdb re-called the 5' RACE reads, giving one row per CDR3 protein. There are some 220,000 distinct CDR3 sequences in the sample; about 7.3% occur only once, and around 14% lies in the top ten. Sequenced material: blood, either unsorted or a sorted T cell fraction (not recorded which). The receptors were gathered from a male donor with ankylosing spondylitis.

This clonotype has just a few counts. The CDR3 is CASSHFGAAEQYF. The CDR3 DNA follows: TGCGCCAGCAGCCATTTCGGGGCAGCCGAGCAGTACTTC. V is TRBV4-3 and J is TRBJ2-7; D tentatively reads TRBD1 or TRBD2 (5 bases each). Germline V gene lookup returns CDR1 LGHNA and CDR2 YSLEER. The CDR3 runs to 13 residues. Trimming removed 3 bases from V and 6 bases from J, with 12 bases in between.

The chain couples TRBV4-1 to TRBJ2-7, with a possible D match to TRBD1 (6 bases). The V gene lost 5 bases and the J gene lost 5 bases, with 13 bases spanning the gap. CDR1 and CDR2 from the germline V gene are MGHRA and YSYEKL. The CDR3 extends over 13 amino acids. As DNA, the CDR3 is TGCGCCAGCAGCGCCCAGGGGCGAGACGAGCAGTACTTC. It yields the protein CASSAQGRDEQYF.

The V and J genes are TRBV29-1 and TRBJ1-1; a possible D gene is TRBD1 (6 bases). The CDR3 consists of 12 residues. From germline, CDR1 is SQVTM and CDR2 ANQGSEA. V was clipped by 5 bases and J by 2 bases, with 9 bases between them. The CDR3 DNA sequence: TGCAGCGTTCTGACAGGAAACACTGAAGCTTTCTTT. It yields the protein CSVLTGNTEAFF.

The table lists this clonotype with many counts. The chain combines TRBV15 with TRBJ1-2; 7 bases are shared with TRBD1. J lost 4 bases, V lost 3 bases, and 17 bases had no gene match. Germline assignment: CDR1 LNHNV and CDR2 YYDKDF (reference sequence). This CDR3 has 18 amino acids. The CDR3 DNA reads as TGTGCCACCAGCAGTTGGCAGACACACTCCGGGACAGTCTATGGCTACACCTTC. Encoded protein: CATSSWQTHSGTVYGYTF. The full variable domain, with the rest looked up from reference TRBV15 and TRBJ1-2, is DAMVIQNPRYQVTQFGKPVTLSCSQTLNHNVMYWYQQKSSQAPKLLFHYYDKDFNNEADTPDNFQSRRPNTSFCFLDIRSPGLGDTAMYLCATSSWQTHSGTVYGYTFGSGTRLTVV.

The gene calls are TRBV11-1 and TRBJ2-1; D gene ambiguous. CDR1 and CDR2 (germline): SGHAT, FQDESV (reference sequence). Trimming took 6 bases from V and 3 from J, leaving 9 bases between them. The CDR3 totals 13 residues. CDR3 DNA sequence: TGTGCCAGCAGGGTTGTGGGCTACAATGAGCAGTTCTTC. This gives the protein CASRVVGYNEQFF.

In this sample, this clonotype turned up many times. This chain connects TRBV5-1 to TRBJ1-2; TRBD1 matches 7 bases. The V and J ends lost 0 bases and 6 bases, in that order; junction bases with no gene match: 5. The germline V gene has CDR1 SGHRS and CDR2 YFSETQ. CDR3 length equals 14 residues. As DNA, the CDR3 is TGCGCCAGCAGCTTGGAGACAGGGATTGATGGCTACACCTTC. It codes for CASSLETGIDGYTF.

The CDR3 reads CASSTRTAGVALFF. In DNA form, the CDR3 reads TGTGCCAGCAGCACCCGGACAGCGGGGGTGGCCCTGTTCTTC. V usage is TRBV9 and J usage is TRBJ2-1; TRBD2 aligns across 8 bases. The CDR3 loop spans 14 amino acids. Germline CDR1 reads SGDLS; CDR2 reads YYNGEE. With 4 bases clipped from V and 15 bases from J, the junction kept 15 bases outside the gene matches.

This clonotype was seen ten or more times. The J gene is TRBJ2-7, the V gene TRBV30, with TRBD1 as a possible D gene (6 bases). Germline V gene data show CDR1 as GTSNPN and CDR2 as SVGIG (reference sequence). Trimming took off 0 bases at V and 2 bases at J, with 11 bases between the two ends. The CDR3 runs to 14 residues. The CDR3 spells CAWSVLQGPYEQYF. The CDR3 bases are TGTGCCTGGAGTGTACTGCAGGGGCCCTACGAGCAGTACTTC.

This clonotype was counted many times. CDR3 protein: CASSFGPGQGMGQPQHF. The CDR3, as DNA: TGTGCCAGCAGTTTCGGTCCGGGACAGGGTATGGGTCAGCCCCAGCATTTT. The V call is TRBV27, the J call TRBJ1-5; 9 nucleotides match TRBD1. CDR3 length equals 17 residues. Germline CDR1 reads MNHEY; CDR2 reads SMNVEV (reference sequence). V was clipped by 3 bases and J by 6 bases; unmatched bases: 12.

This clonotype came up many times. The CDR3 sequence: CASSQLTSGDLYEQYF. The CDR3 bases are TGCGCCAGCAGCCAACTTACTAGCGGGGACTTATACGAGCAGTACTTC. The chain links TRBV4-3 to TRBJ2-7, with 10 bases aligning to TRBD2. From germline, CDR1 is LGHNA and CDR2 YSLEER. Trimming cost V 2 bases and J 4 bases; bases outside gene matches: 8. This CDR3 spans 16 amino acids.

This clonotype was counted many times. The genes are TRBV5-1 and TRBJ2-5; tentatively, D is TRBD1 (6 bases). V was clipped by 4 bases and J by 6 bases, with 19 bases between them. The CDR3 length is 15 residues. Germline values: CDR1 SGHRS, CDR2 YFSETQ. CDR3 DNA: TGCGCCAGCAGCCCTCGAGGGGGACCCGTCCAGACCCAGTACTTC. Translating gives CASSPRGGPVQTQYF.

This clonotype was found many times. The rearrangement joins TRBV4-3 to TRBJ2-1; D possibly corresponds to TRBD1 (5 bases). Trimming took off 4 bases at V and 10 bases at J, with 14 bases between the two ends. The length of the CDR3 is 13 residues. The germline gives CDR1 LGHNA, CDR2 YSLEER. CDR3 region: CASSLNWGQEQFF. CDR3 DNA sequence: TGCGCCAGCAGCCTAAACTGGGGCCAAGAGCAGTTCTTC.

This clonotype was seen at least ten times. This sequence joins TRBV12-3 or TRBV12-4 and TRBJ2-2, with 7 bases fitting TRBD1. The CDR3 has 18 residues. The V gene end was trimmed by 4 bases and the J gene end by 1 base; junction bases not matched to a gene: 12. The CDR3 DNA reads as TGTGCCAGCAGTTACCAGGGGGACGCTGAACTGAACACCGGGGAGCTGTTTTTT. Translation: CASSYQGDAELNTGELFF.

In this sample, this clonotype turned up many times. The J gene is TRBJ2-7, the V gene TRBV12-3 or TRBV12-4; no firm D call. With 10 bases removed from V and 1 base from J, the gap between germline ends came to 20 bases. The CDR3 is 15 amino acids. The CDR3 DNA reads as TGTGCCATCTTGGTGAACCGAGACGGGTCCTACGAGCAGTACTTC. It codes for CAILVNRDGSYEQYF.

This clonotype was picked up many times. V and J are TRBV27 and TRBJ2-7, with D tentatively TRBD2 (6 bases). Germline CDR1 is MNHEY and CDR2 is SMNVEV (reference sequence). CDR3 length: 12 amino acids. V was pared by 7 bases and J by 6 bases, with 13 bases between. The CDR3 DNA is TGTGCCAGCACCTCCCCCGGGGGCGAGCAGTACTTC. Translation: CASTSPGGEQYF.

Many counts were recorded for this clonotype. The genes are TRBV28 and TRBJ2-3; 13 bases are a match to TRBD2. Trimming took 6 bases from V and 4 from J; bases not matched to a gene: 4. Germline-derived CDR1 and CDR2 are MDHEN and SYDVKM. There are 15 residues in the CDR3. The CDR3 loop reads CASRLTSGRADTQYF. CDR3 sequence (DNA): TGTGCCAGCAGGCTTACTAGCGGGAGGGCAGATACGCAGTATTTT.

This clonotype was recorded many times. The chain uses TRBV9 and TRBJ2-1; D uncertain. Germline V CDR1 and CDR2: SGDLS, YYNGEE. The CDR3 loop spans 11 amino acids. Trimming shortened V by 3 bases and J by 6 bases, and 4 bases separated the two germline ends. The CDR3 coding sequence is TGTGCCAGCAGCGGAGCCAATGAGCAGTTCTTC. Its protein product is CASSGANEQFF.

This clonotype was recorded many times. The chain combines TRBV13 with TRBJ2-1; D is perhaps TRBD1 (6 bases). Deletions cut 2 bases from V and 4 bases from J, with 12 bases between. CDR3 length equals 15 residues. Germline loops: CDR1 PRHDT, CDR2 FYEKMQ (reference sequence). The CDR3: CASSLPGQSYNEQFF. The DNA of the CDR3 is TGTGCCAGCAGCTTACCAGGACAGAGTTACAATGAGCAGTTCTTC. Full variable domain (remainder filled in from reference TRBV13 and TRBJ2-1): AAGVIQSPRHLIKEKRETATLKCYPIPRHDTVYWYQQGPGQDPQFLISFYEKMQSDKGSIPDRFSAQQFSDYHSELNMSSLELGDSALYFCASSLPGQSYNEQFFGPGTRLTVL.

This clonotype was detected only a few times. The V and J genes are TRBV29-1 and TRBJ2-7; D is possibly TRBD1 or TRBD2 (5 bases each). The germline V gene has CDR1 SQVTM and CDR2 ANQGSEA. The length of the CDR3 is 15 residues. Between the trimmed V and J ends, which lost 6 bases and 4 bases, there was a span of 22 bases. The CDR3 DNA reads as TGCAGCGTGGCCCCGTTGCAGGGTTCGGGGTACGAGCAGTACTTC. Its protein product is CSVAPLQGSGYEQYF.

This clonotype was recorded many times. The chain is built from TRBV7-9 and TRBJ2-7; the match to TRBD1 covers 7 bases. The V and J ends lost 3 bases and 3 bases, in that order; junction bases with no gene match: 5. Germline V lookup: CDR1 SEHNR, CDR2 FQNEAQ (reference sequence). CDR3 length: 14 amino acids. DNA for the CDR3: TGTGCCAGCAGCTTTCCAGGACAGGACTACGAGCAGTACTTC. As protein: CASSFPGQDYEQYF. The full variable domain, completed using reference TRBV7-9 and TRBJ2-7, is DTGVSQNPRHKITKRGQNVTFRCDPISEHNRLYWYRQTLGQGPEFLTYFQNEAQLEKSRLLSDRFSAERPKGSFSTLEIQRTEQGDSAMYLCASSFPGQDYEQYFGPGTRLTVT.

The CDR3 is CATSPTGTVSGANVLTF. The CDR3 DNA sequence: TGTGCCACCAGTCCAACCGGGACAGTCTCTGGGGCCAACGTCCTGACTTTC. The chain couples TRBV24-1 to TRBJ2-6; 7 bases map to TRBD1. The germline gives CDR1 KGHDR, CDR2 SFDVKD. The CDR3 is made up of 17 amino acids. V was pared by 6 bases and J by 0 bases, with 7 bases of the junction left unmatched.

The V and J genes are TRBV20-1 and TRBJ2-5; 10 nucleotides match TRBD2. CDR3 length: 14 amino acids. Germline V gene data show CDR1 as DFQATT and CDR2 as SNEGSKA (reference sequence). Trimming at V came to 5 bases and at J to 5 bases, leaving 8 bases not matched to a gene. The CDR3 reads CSAASGGLGETQYF. CDR3 in DNA: TGCAGTGCTGCTAGCGGGGGCCTCGGGGAGACCCAGTACTTC.

This clonotype was seen at least ten times. V is TRBV7-3 and J is TRBJ2-1, with TRBD2 as a possible D gene (6 bases). V dropped 5 bases and J dropped 7 bases, with 12 bases sitting between them. Germline CDR1 reads SGHTA; CDR2 reads FQGTGA. The CDR3 covers 13 residues. CDR3 protein: CASSPTGTNEQFF. Written as DNA, the CDR3 is TGTGCCAGCAGCCCGACCGGGACTAATGAGCAGTTCTTC.

This clonotype was counted many times. The gene calls are TRBV9 and TRBJ1-1, with TRBD1 as a possible D gene (6 bases). V was pared by 3 bases and J by 7 bases, with 19 bases between. The length of the CDR3 is 15 residues. The germline gives CDR1 SGDLS, CDR2 YYNGEE. The CDR3 sequence is CASSEIRGAVGEAFF. The CDR3 coding sequence is TGTGCCAGCAGCGAGATCAGGGGTGCTGTCGGTGAAGCTTTCTTT.

A few counts support this clonotype. The chain has TRBV7-6 and TRBJ2-2; 10 bases map to TRBD2. With V trimmed by 4 bases and J by 1 base, 3 bases remained unmatched. The germline V gene has CDR1 SGHVS and CDR2 FNYEAQ. The CDR3 has 16 amino acids. CDR3 DNA sequence: TGTGCCAGCAGCTCGCTAGCGGGGGAGAACACCGGGGAGCTGTTTTTT. This sequence encodes CASSSLAGENTGELFF.

V gene TRBV27 combines with J gene TRBJ2-3; D not certain. Trimming removed 0 bases from V and 6 bases from J, with 13 bases in between. CDR3 length: 15 amino acids. Germline V gives CDR1 MNHEY, CDR2 SMNVEV (reference sequence). The CDR3 sequence: CASSLSAGLGDTQYF. In DNA, the CDR3 is TGTGCCAGCAGTTTATCTGCCGGCCTCGGGGATACGCAGTATTTT.

There are many counts of this clonotype. The gene calls are TRBV29-1 and TRBJ2-3; 14 nucleotides agree with TRBD2. Germline lookup yields CDR1 SQVTM and CDR2 ANQGSEA. CDR3 length: 15 amino acids. V was clipped by 3 bases and J by 8 bases; unmatched bases: 7. CDR3 amino acids: CSVETSGGALGTQYF. In DNA, the CDR3 is TGCAGCGTTGAGACTAGCGGGGGGGCCCTTGGTACGCAGTATTTT.

The chain uses TRBV7-8 and TRBJ2-7; the D is unclear. This CDR3 comprises 20 residues. V lost 4 bases to trimming and J lost 0 bases, with 28 bases between them. Germline CDR1 reads SGHVS; CDR2 reads FQNEAQ. The CDR3 DNA reads as TGTGCCAGCAGCTCCCTCCCCCAGAATCCGACCACCCGAAGCTCCTACGAGCAGTACTTC. As protein: CASSSLPQNPTTRSSYEQYF.

Ten or more counts support this clonotype. The V and J genes are TRBV28 and TRBJ1-5; tentative D call: TRBD1 (6 bases). V lost 6 bases, J lost 3 bases, and 15 bases lay in between. This CDR3 has 15 amino acids. CDR1 and CDR2 from the germline V gene are MDHEN and SYDVKM. The chain's CDR3 is CASRPNRALNQPQHF. The CDR3 nucleotides read TGTGCCAGCAGACCCAACAGGGCCCTCAATCAGCCCCAGCATTTT.

The rearrangement uses TRBV11-2 and TRBJ1-1; D unresolved. The V gene lost 3 bases and the J gene lost 4 bases, with 9 bases spanning the gap. The V gene's germline CDR1 is SGHAT and CDR2 FQNNGV. The CDR3 consists of 13 residues. The CDR3 region is CASSFGEATEAFF. The CDR3 coding sequence is TGTGCCAGCAGCTTTGGGGAGGCCACTGAAGCTTTCTTT.

This clonotype was seen only a few times. This chain links TRBV5-1 with TRBJ2-6; TRBD1 aligns across 7 bases. The CDR3 has 16 amino acids. The trim removed 5 bases at V and 0 bases at J, leaving 5 bases unmatched. Germline CDR1 reads SGHRS; CDR2 reads YFSETQ. Written as DNA, the CDR3 is TGCGCCAGCAGTCGGGACAGCCTCTCTGGGGCCAACGTCCTGACTTTC. It yields the protein CASSRDSLSGANVLTF.

The chain recombines TRBV7-2 with TRBJ2-7; D is perhaps TRBD1 (5 bases). The V and J ends lost 0 bases and 0 bases respectively, with 12 bases between them. Germline CDR1 is SGHTA and CDR2 is FQGNSA. CDR3 length: 16 amino acids. CDR3 in amino acids: CASSLARRGNSYEQYF. In DNA form, the CDR3 reads TGTGCCAGCAGCTTAGCGCGTAGGGGTAACTCCTACGAGCAGTACTTC.